Listed below are T cell receptor beta chains from one sample, sequenced in a study of technical replicates of blood from a few donors. The repertoire was sequenced with immunoSEQ multiplex PCR; TCRdb's copy has only in-frame clones and lacks some. The sample carries about 54,000 clones, 94% recorded once. The sample comprised T cells isolated from PBMCs. Every receptor here comes from a human donor in good health. The CDR3 runs from the conserved cysteine through the conserved F or W. A D gene is named only where the DNA matches it firmly. Where a row states a size, it is once, few, many or the class of an expanded clone; other rows omit it.

>TRBJ1-4|TRBD1|-|TRBV18
TGTGCCAGCTCACCGGGCAGGGGGGACGAAAAACTGTTTTTT
CASSPGRGDEKLFF
>TRBJ2-2|TRBD1|-|TRBV28
TGTGCCAGCAGTTCCCCAAGGCCAACAAAGACAGGGTCGAAGACCGGGGAGCTGTTTTTT
CASSSPRPTKTGSKTGELFF
>TRBJ2-7|-|-|TRBV28
TGTGCCAGCAGTCACAGCTCCTACGAGCAGTACTTC
CASSHSSYEQYF
>TRBJ1-4|-|-|TRBV6-5
TGTGCCAGCAGTTACTCGGGAGATACTAATGAAAAACTGTTTTTT
CASSYSGDTNEKLFF
>TRBJ2-1|TRBD2|-|TRBV10-3
TGTGCCATCAGTGCCGCCACTAGCGGGGGCCTCAATGAGCAGTTCTTC
CAISAATSGGLNEQFF
>TRBJ1-1|-|-|TRBV5-1
TGCGCCAGCAGCTTGGAGGGACTTGGGGAAGCTTTCTTT
CASSLEGLGEAFF
>TRBJ2-7|-|once|TRBV28
TGTGCCAGTGGGGGGTCGGGGAAGGACTCGGGCCGTTACTACGAGCAGTACTTC
CASGGSGKDSGRYYEQYF
>TRBJ1-1|-|-|TRBV11-3
TGTGCCAGCAGCTTAAGGGGGGGCCAGGACATAGTTCTTGAAGCTTTCTTT
CASSLRGGQDIVLEAFF
>TRBJ2-3|TRBD2|-|TRBV5-1
TGCGCCAGCAGCTTGGCTAGCGGGGCTTTCACAGATACGCAGTATTTT
CASSLASGAFTDTQYF
>TRBJ2-7|TRBD1|-|TRBV11-3
TGTGCCAGCAGCACCTGGACAGGGCCGCGATCCTACGAGCAGTACTTC
CASSTWTGPRSYEQYF
>TRBJ2-7|TRBD1|-|TRBV28
TGTGCCAGCAGTGTCGGACAGGGGGCTGGGCTCGGTCAGTACTTC
CASSVGQGAGLGQYF
>TRBJ2-7|TRBD2|-|TRBV7-9
TGTGCCAGCAGCGGGACTACCGAATACGAGCAGTACTTC
CASSGTTEYEQYF
>TRBJ2-3|-|-|TRBV28
TGTGCCAGCAGTTTAGGTGCCAGAGGAGGCACAGATACGCAGTATTTT
CASSLGARGGTDTQYF
>TRBJ2-3|TRBD1|-|TRBV20-1
TGCAGTGCTAGGGGGACAGGGTCCCCGTATTTT
CSARGTGSPYF
>TRBJ2-2|TRBD1|-|TRBV28
TGTGCCAGCAAAGGGGGCGGGCCAAGGGGGGAGCTGTTTTTT
CASKGGGPRGELFF
>TRBJ2-3|TRBD2|-|TRBV5-1
TGCGCCAGCAGTTATAGCGGGGGCCCCACAGATACGCAGTATTTT
CASSYSGGPTDTQYF
>TRBJ2-2|TRBD1|-|TRBV7-3
TGTGCCAGCAGGTCGACAGGGACCGGGGAGCTGTTTTTT
CASRSTGTGELFF
>TRBJ2-5|-|-|TRBV5-1
TGCGCCAGCAGCTTGGATGGACAGGGAGGCCCGGGAGGAGAGACCCAGTACTTC
CASSLDGQGGPGGETQYF
>TRBJ2-2|-|-|TRBV6-6
TGTGCCAGCACCGTCACCGGGGAGCTGTTTTTT
CASTVTGELFF
>TRBJ2-7|TRBD1|-|TRBV5-1
TGCGCCAGCAGCTATGACAGGGATTCCTACGAGCAGTACTTC
CASSYDRDSYEQYF
>TRBJ1-1|-|few|TRBV16
TGTGCCAGCAGCCTCCTAGCTTCGGGGGTGGGCACTGAAGCTTTCTTT
CASSLLASGVGTEAFF
>TRBJ1-1|-|few|TRBV9
TGTGCCAGCGGTGCGACCCAGGGGAGAGCTTTCTTT
CASGATQGRAFF
>TRBJ1-5|TRBD1|-|TRBV6-5
TGTGCCAGCAGCCTGTCAGTCAGGGGGACAAAGCATTTT
CASSLSVRGTKHF
>TRBJ1-2|TRBD1|-|TRBV15
TGTGCCACTAGACAGGGCTATGGCTACACCTTC
CATRQGYGYTF
>TRBJ1-1|TRBD1|-|TRBV28
TGTGCCAGCAGTCCCGCGACAGGGGGCGCGAACACTGAAGCTTTCTTT
CASSPATGGANTEAFF
>TRBJ2-5|-|-|TRBV11-2
TGTGCCAGCAGCTTATTACAGGGAGGGCGGGAGACCCAGTACTTC
CASSLLQGGRETQYF
>TRBJ1-5|-|-|TRBV5-1
TGCGCCAGCAGCTTGGGACAACCAAATCAGTCCCAGCATTTT
CASSLGQPNQSQHF
>TRBJ1-4|-|-|TRBV7-9
TGTGCCAGCAAGGTGGGCTCAGTATCGGAAAAACTGTTTTTT
CASKVGSVSEKLFF
>TRBJ2-7|TRBD1|-|TRBV29-1
TGCAGCGTTACTCGACAGGGAGCTTCTAAAGGGCAGTACTTC
CSVTRQGASKGQYF
>TRBJ2-2|TRBD2|-|TRBV5-4
TGTGCCAGCAGGCTAGCGGGAGGAAGGACCGGGGAGCTGTTTTTT
CASRLAGGRTGELFF
>TRBJ2-1|-|-|TRBV5-1
TGCGCCAGCAGCCCCTTGGAGGGGCTAACCTACAATGAGCAGTTCTTC
CASSPLEGLTYNEQFF
>TRBJ2-5|TRBD2|-|TRBV7-9
TGTGCCAGCAGCCCGGGACTAGCGGGGGGTTCAGAGACCCAGTACTTC
CASSPGLAGGSETQYF
>TRBJ1-2|-|-|TRBV10-3
TGTGCCATCAGTGAGGGGTCGCAACAACAGGGTCCCTATGGCTACACCTTC
CAISEGSQQQGPYGYTF
>TRBJ2-2|TRBD1|-|TRBV5-4
TGTGCCAGCAGCTTGGGTGGACAGGGGGGGTGGACCGGGGAGCTGTTTTTT
CASSLGGQGGWTGELFF
>TRBJ2-3|-|-|TRBV5-4
TGTGCCAGCAGCTTGGCGTTTGCGCAGTATTTT
CASSLAFAQYF
>TRBJ1-1|-|few|TRBV13
TGTGCCAGCAGCTTAGGGTCAGACAACCTGAACACTGAAGCTTTCTTT
CASSLGSDNLNTEAFF
>TRBJ2-5|-|-|TRBV7-8
TGTGCCAGCAGCTTGGACAGGGACTACCGCAGGTGGGAGACCCAGTACTTC
CASSLDRDYRRWETQYF
>TRBJ2-1|TRBD2|-|TRBV5-4
TGTGCCAGCAGCTTACAGCGGGAGGGCTACAATGAGCAGTTCTTC
CASSLQREGYNEQFF
>TRBJ1-5|-|-|TRBV28
TGTGCCAGCAGCCCGGACACGAGCAATCAGCCCCAGCATTTT
CASSPDTSNQPQHF
>TRBJ2-5|TRBD2|once|TRBV5-1
TGCGCCAGCAGGGAAGGGACTAGCTGGGGAGAGACCCAGTACTTC
CASREGTSWGETQYF
>TRBJ1-1|-|-|TRBV9
TGTGCCAGCAGCGCGTCGTATAGGAACACTGAAGCTTTCTTT
CASSASYRNTEAFF
>TRBJ1-5|-|-|TRBV6-6
TGTGCCAGCAGTTACTCGAGTGGTTTAAATCAGCCCCAGCATTTT
CASSYSSGLNQPQHF
>TRBJ2-1|-|-|TRBV5-6
TGTGCCAGCAGCCTCTACAATGAGCAGTTCTTC
CASSLYNEQFF
>TRBJ2-7|TRBD2|-|TRBV6-5
TGTGCCAGCAGTCGGGAGGTCTCCTACGAGCAGTACTTC
CASSREVSYEQYF
>TRBJ2-5|-|-|TRBV13
TGTGCCAGCAGCTTAGGGTGGAGCCCTAACCAAGAGACCCAGTACTTC
CASSLGWSPNQETQYF
>TRBJ2-1|TRBD2|-|TRBV9
TGTGCCAGCAGCGTCGGGGGGGATGATGAGCAGTTCTTC
CASSVGGDDEQFF
>TRBJ2-3|TRBD1|-|TRBV5-1
TGCGCCAGCAGCCGCGGACAGGGCACAGATACGCAGTATTTT
CASSRGQGTDTQYF
>TRBJ2-7|TRBD1|-|TRBV11-2
TGTGCCAGCAGCCCCGGGACAGGGACCTACGAGCAGTACTTC
CASSPGTGTYEQYF
>TRBJ1-3|TRBD1|-|TRBV5-1
TGCGCCAGCAGCCCTGGCGGGACAGACGGAAACACCATATATTTT
CASSPGGTDGNTIYF
>TRBJ2-3|-|once|TRBV10-2
TGCGCCAGCAAATTGAGTGGAGATACGCAGTATTTT
CASKLSGDTQYF
>TRBJ1-2|-|-|TRBV9
TGTGCCAGCAGCACCGCGCTCCCCGGCGGCTATGGCTACACCTTC
CASSTALPGGYGYTF
>TRBJ2-2|TRBD1|-|TRBV18
TGTGCCAGCTCACCACAGGGGGCGATGAACACCGGGGAGCTGTTTTTT
CASSPQGAMNTGELFF
>TRBJ1-1|TRBD1|-|TRBV7-6
TGTGCCAGCAGGGGACAGGGGCACACTGAAGCTTTCTTT
CASRGQGHTEAFF
>TRBJ1-1|-|-|TRBV6-5
TGTGCCAGCAGTTACGGTCAGGGAACGCGGGAAGCTTTCTTT
CASSYGQGTREAFF
>TRBJ2-1|TRBD1|-|TRBV5-1
TGCGCCAGCAGCGCAGGGACAGGGTTCCTTTACAATGAGCAGTTCTTC
CASSAGTGFLYNEQFF
>TRBJ1-1|TRBD1|-|TRBV9
TGTGCCAGCAGCGTCCTCCCGGGACAGGGCACTGAAGCTTTCTTT
CASSVLPGQGTEAFF
>TRBJ2-7|TRBD1|-|TRBV5-6
TGTGCCAGCAGCTTGGACACAGGGGGCAGTGGCTACGAGCAGTACTTC
CASSLDTGGSGYEQYF
>TRBJ2-3|-|once|TRBV5-1
TGCGCCAGCAGCTTGGACAGGCCAAGCACAGATACGCAGTATTTT
CASSLDRPSTDTQYF
>TRBJ2-2|TRBD1|-|TRBV5-1
TGCGCCAGCAGCTTCGGGACAGGGTTGACCGGGGAGCTGTTTTTT
CASSFGTGLTGELFF